This T cell receptor beta chain derives from a study of blood T cell repertoires in COVID-19 (dated by TCRdb to the early 2020s). General notes on the study: Collaborator samples came from the United States, Italy and Spain and covered acute and convalescent phases of COVID-19. The material from the prospective study consisted of cDNA or gDNA derived from T cells, B-cell-depleted T cells, or PBMCs. The dataset comprised deeply sampled blood TCRbeta repertoires from subjects exposed to, actively infected with, or recovered from COVID-19. A freely available public database, intended as a resource for researchers studying the immune response to SARS-CoV-2, is where the repertoires were released. Samples were obtained from the ongoing ImmuneRACE study (first 160 participants) and from some 1,300 subjects provided by 6 global collaborators. The sample metadata nearly always contained a de-identified subject ID, COVID-19 status, age in years and sex. HLA class I and class II types, where available, came from metadata supplied by the sample provider rather than from assay-based typing.

After removal of 3 bases from V and 8 bases from J, the junction retains 14 bases not matched to a gene. The germline V gene encodes CDR1 LGHNA and CDR2 YSLEER. The CDR3 starts with the cysteine, ends with the phenylalanine, and has 16 residues. Only the CDR3 region is kept as DNA, spanning 48 bases read in frame from base 1. Overall results and qualifications from the work: The quantity of clinical and demographic metadata differed by source and by participant and was supplied without curation.

About this clone itself: What this receptor recognizes is not known. Per-base qualities were not stored, and no clone one base away is much larger.

Enrolling through a virtual design, the prospective study's participants ranged in age from roughly 18 to 90 years and lived across roughly 23 United States geographic areas. In the prospective study, participants were assigned to cohorts based on the clinical history participants reported in a screening survey and a study questionnaire. For ImmuneRACE Cohort 3, a participant was defined as recovered based on two consecutive negative NP/OP PCR tests, clearance by a healthcare professional, or resolution of symptoms. In the prospective study, whole blood, serum and a nasopharyngeal or oropharyngeal swab were collected from each participant by mobile phlebotomists. Participants in the prospective study had the option to provide additional blood draws and questionnaires over a 2-month period. Prospective study blood samples were shipped either frozen or at room temperature before DNA extraction. TCRbeta CDR3 regions were amplified from genomic DNA using the immunoSEQ Assay, a bias-controlled multiplex PCR. In the source study's methods: The number of nucleated cells in each sample was estimated from the amplification of reference gene primers within the assay. Sequence reads were collapsed and filtered to measure the absolute abundance of every unique TCRbeta CDR3 rearrangement. Productive Simpson clonality was computed per sample as the square root of Simpson's diversity index over productive rearrangements. TCRdb retrieved this table from immuneACCESS and kept in-frame rearrangements only. Not all clones are present; in checked studies, unresolved V genes account for under half, and no reason is known for the remainder. V, J and clone size are those of that table, while D and trimming were read from the DNA. Within this sample are about 400,000 clones, with 80% to 90% of them counted one time only. The top ten constitute 10% of the sample.

Here the chain combines TRBV4-3 and TRBJ1-2; 8 of the junction bases match TRBD1. The TCR was taken from a woman between 50 and 59 years old who had recovered from COVID-19. The sample comprised PBMCs or T cells enriched from blood (not recorded which). The nucleotides are TGCGCCAGCAGCCAGGGCGGGGCAGGGGGCGTTCACGGCTACACCTTC. Translated, it reads CASSQGGAGGVHGYTF.